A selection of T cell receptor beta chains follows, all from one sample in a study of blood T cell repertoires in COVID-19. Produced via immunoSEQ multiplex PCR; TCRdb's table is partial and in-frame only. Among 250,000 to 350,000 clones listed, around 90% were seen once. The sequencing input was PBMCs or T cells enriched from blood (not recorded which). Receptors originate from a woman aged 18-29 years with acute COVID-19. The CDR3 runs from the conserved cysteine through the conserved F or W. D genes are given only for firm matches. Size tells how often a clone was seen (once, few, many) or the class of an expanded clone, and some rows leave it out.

CDR3 protein: CASSQIPTSGRASYNEQFF
CDR3 DNA: TGTGCCAGCAGCCAAATTCCGACTAGCGGGAGGGCGTCCTACAATGAGCAGTTCTTC
V gene: TRBV3-1/TRBV3-2
D gene: TRBD2
clone size: NA
J gene: TRBJ2-1

CDR3 protein: CASSLTSGSSYNEQFF
CDR3 DNA: TGCGCCAGCAGCTTGACTAGCGGATCCTCCTACAATGAGCAGTTCTTC
V gene: TRBV5-1
D gene: TRBD2
clone size: NA
J gene: TRBJ2-1

CDR3 protein: CASSALSQETQYF
CDR3 DNA: TGTGCCAGCAGCGCTTTGTCCCAAGAGACCCAGTACTTC
V gene: TRBV9
D gene: NA
clone size: NA
J gene: TRBJ2-5

CDR3 protein: CASSPGTGFQPQHF
CDR3 DNA: TGCGCCAGCAGCCCGGGGACAGGGTTTCAGCCCCAGCATTTT
V gene: TRBV5-1
D gene: TRBD1
clone size: NA
J gene: TRBJ1-5

CDR3 protein: CASSLGAGLEDTQYF
CDR3 DNA: TGCGCCAGCAGCTTGGGGGCTGGGCTCGAAGATACGCAGTATTTT
V gene: TRBV5-1
D gene: NA
clone size: NA
J gene: TRBJ2-3

CDR3 protein: CASSHTSSYNEQFF
CDR3 DNA: TGTGCCAGCAGCCATACGAGCTCCTACAATGAGCAGTTCTTC
V gene: TRBV6-2/TRBV6-3
D gene: NA
clone size: NA
J gene: TRBJ2-1

CDR3 protein: CASSNGLAGMTGELFF
CDR3 DNA: TGTGCCAGTAGTAACGGACTAGCGGGTATGACCGGGGAGCTGTTTTTT
V gene: TRBV19
D gene: TRBD2
clone size: NA
J gene: TRBJ2-2

CDR3 protein: CASTAVGEQYF
CDR3 DNA: TGTGCCAGCACTGCGGTCGGCGAGCAGTACTTC
V gene: TRBV28
D gene: NA
clone size: NA
J gene: TRBJ2-7

CDR3 protein: CASSQGTGGTLGSPLHF
CDR3 DNA: TGTGCCAGCAGCCAAGGGACAGGGGGTACTCTAGGTTCACCCCTCCACTTT
V gene: TRBV3-1/TRBV3-2
D gene: TRBD1
clone size: NA
J gene: TRBJ1-6

CDR3 protein: CAWSSGLTDGYTF
CDR3 DNA: TGTGCCTGGAGTTCAGGCCTAACTGATGGCTACACCTTC
V gene: TRBV30
D gene: NA
clone size: few
J gene: TRBJ1-2

CDR3 protein: CASSSEAGRNQPQHF
CDR3 DNA: TGTGCCAGCAGCTCAGAGGCGGGGCGAAATCAGCCCCAGCATTTT
V gene: TRBV3-1/TRBV3-2
D gene: NA
clone size: NA
J gene: TRBJ1-5

CDR3 protein: CASSDPVAGGGELFF
CDR3 DNA: TGCGCCAGCAGTGATCCTGTAGCGGGAGGCGGGGAGCTGTTTTTT
V gene: TRBV10-1
D gene: TRBD2
clone size: NA
J gene: TRBJ2-2

CDR3 protein: CASSVSPGQPNEKLFF
CDR3 DNA: TGCGCCAGCAGCGTGTCTCCGGGACAGCCTAATGAAAAACTGTTTTTT
V gene: TRBV5-1
D gene: TRBD1
clone size: NA
J gene: TRBJ1-4

CDR3 protein: CASSLRLGTNYGYTF
CDR3 DNA: TGTGCCAGCAGTTTGCGGCTAGGTACTAACTATGGCTACACCTTC
V gene: TRBV7-8
D gene: NA
clone size: NA
J gene: TRBJ1-2

CDR3 protein: CASSFRETQYF
CDR3 DNA: TGTGCCAGCAGTTTCCGAGAGACCCAGTACTTC
V gene: TRBV27
D gene: NA
clone size: few
J gene: TRBJ2-5

CDR3 protein: CASSRTSLANYGYTF
CDR3 DNA: TGCGCCAGCAGCCGAACAAGTCTGGCTAACTATGGCTACACCTTC
V gene: TRBV4-1
D gene: NA
clone size: once
J gene: TRBJ1-2

CDR3 protein: CSAPTREGAFF
CDR3 DNA: TGCAGCGCCCCAACCCGGGAAGGAGCTTTCTTT
V gene: TRBV29-1
D gene: NA
clone size: once
J gene: TRBJ1-1

CDR3 protein: CASSQEPLAGVYNEQFF
CDR3 DNA: TGTGCCAGCAGCCAAGAGCCCCTAGCGGGAGTTTACAATGAGCAGTTCTTC
V gene: TRBV4-2
D gene: TRBD2
clone size: NA
J gene: TRBJ2-1

CDR3 protein: CASSLPRAGGREGPYEQYF
CDR3 DNA: TGTGCCAGCAGCCTCCCCCGCGCGGGGGGGCGGGAGGGCCCATACGAGCAGTACTTC
V gene: TRBV7-8
D gene: TRBD2
clone size: once
J gene: TRBJ2-7

CDR3 protein: CASSFPGTGTGELFF
CDR3 DNA: TGTGCCAGCAGTTTCCCCGGGACAGGGACCGGGGAGCTGTTTTTT
V gene: TRBV28
D gene: TRBD1
clone size: NA
J gene: TRBJ2-2

CDR3 protein: CASNTPSQGYGYTF
CDR3 DNA: TGTGCCAGCAACACCCCGTCTCAGGGCTATGGCTACACCTTC
V gene: TRBV19
D gene: NA
clone size: once
J gene: TRBJ1-2

CDR3 protein: CASSLAPLSGSYNEQFF
CDR3 DNA: TGTGCCAGCAGCTTAGCCCCCCTTAGCGGCTCCTACAATGAGCAGTTCTTC
V gene: TRBV7-8
D gene: NA
clone size: NA
J gene: TRBJ2-1

CDR3 protein: CATSRDRVSGFDTQYF
CDR3 DNA: TGTGCCACCAGCAGAGATAGGGTTTCAGGGTTTGATACGCAGTATTTT
V gene: TRBV15
D gene: NA
clone size: NA
J gene: TRBJ2-3

CDR3 protein: CASSFPHYRARQPQHF
CDR3 DNA: TGTGCCAGCAGTTTTCCCCATTACAGGGCCCGGCAGCCCCAGCATTTT
V gene: TRBV28
D gene: NA
clone size: NA
J gene: TRBJ1-5

CDR3 protein: CASSAGWSSYNEQFF
CDR3 DNA: TGTGCCAGCAGCGCGGGATGGAGTAGCTACAATGAGCAGTTCTTC
V gene: TRBV2
D gene: NA
clone size: NA
J gene: TRBJ2-1

CDR3 protein: CASSLGLAGTGELFF
CDR3 DNA: TGTGCCAGCTCACTCGGACTAGCGGGTACCGGGGAGCTGTTTTTT
V gene: TRBV18
D gene: TRBD2
clone size: NA
J gene: TRBJ2-2

CDR3 protein: CASSLLDGTSGNQPYEQYF
CDR3 DNA: TGCGCCAGCAGCCTTTTGGACGGGACTAGCGGGAACCAACCCTACGAGCAGTACTTC
V gene: TRBV4-1
D gene: TRBD2
clone size: NA
J gene: TRBJ2-7

CDR3 protein: CSASHSYGYTF
CDR3 DNA: TGCAGTGCTAGTCACAGCTATGGCTACACCTTC
V gene: TRBV20-1
D gene: NA
clone size: NA
J gene: TRBJ1-2

CDR3 protein: CSIRSPGTGNTIYF
CDR3 DNA: TGCAGCATCCGTAGCCCGGGGACTGGAAACACCATATATTTT
V gene: TRBV29-1
D gene: NA
clone size: NA
J gene: TRBJ1-3

CDR3 protein: CASSLERRTGIYEQYF
CDR3 DNA: TGTGCCAGCAGCTTAGAGCGCAGGACAGGGATTTACGAGCAGTACTTC
V gene: TRBV7-9
D gene: TRBD1
clone size: NA
J gene: TRBJ2-7

CDR3 protein: CASSLAGTGNQPQHF
CDR3 DNA: TGTGCCAGCAGCTTGGCCGGGACAGGGAATCAGCCCCAGCATTTT
V gene: TRBV5-5
D gene: TRBD1
clone size: NA
J gene: TRBJ1-5

CDR3 protein: CAWSRAGPRNEKLFF
CDR3 DNA: TGTGCCTGGAGTCGTGCGGGGCCGAGAAATGAAAAACTGTTTTTT
V gene: TRBV30
D gene: NA
clone size: NA
J gene: TRBJ1-4

CDR3 protein: CASSLGGNLGYGYTF
CDR3 DNA: TGTGCCAGCAGCTTAGGAGGGAACCTGGGCTATGGCTACACCTTC
V gene: TRBV7-8
D gene: NA
clone size: NA
J gene: TRBJ1-2

CDR3 protein: CASSSSWEQYF
CDR3 DNA: TGTGCCAGCAGTTCAAGCTGGGAGCAGTACTTC
V gene: TRBV12-3/TRBV12-4
D gene: NA
clone size: NA
J gene: TRBJ2-7

CDR3 protein: CASSPGQERSNEQFF
CDR3 DNA: TGTGCCAGCTCCCCAGGACAGGAAAGAAGTAATGAGCAGTTCTTC
V gene: TRBV18
D gene: TRBD1
clone size: NA
J gene: TRBJ2-1

CDR3 protein: CASSPSGDNEQFF
CDR3 DNA: TGTGCCAGCAGCCCTAGCGGAGACAATGAGCAGTTCTTC
V gene: TRBV6-4
D gene: TRBD2
clone size: NA
J gene: TRBJ2-1

CDR3 protein: CASSKKFRSGTSPTYEQYF
CDR3 DNA: TGTGCCAGCAGCAAGAAGTTTCGCTCCGGGACTAGCCCTACCTACGAGCAGTACTTC
V gene: TRBV28
D gene: TRBD2
clone size: few
J gene: TRBJ2-7

CDR3 protein: CASSRETSAAYNEQFF
CDR3 DNA: TGTGCCAGCAGCCGAGAGACTAGCGCCGCCTACAATGAGCAGTTCTTC
V gene: TRBV4-2
D gene: TRBD2
clone size: NA
J gene: TRBJ2-1

CDR3 protein: CASSPRTGRYEQYF
CDR3 DNA: TGTGCCAGCAGTCCCCGGACAGGGCGGTACGAGCAGTACTTC
V gene: TRBV27
D gene: TRBD1
clone size: NA
J gene: TRBJ2-7

CDR3 protein: CASSPGTSQETQYF
CDR3 DNA: TGTGCCAGCAGCCCAGGGACTAGTCAAGAGACCCAGTACTTC
V gene: TRBV11-3
D gene: TRBD2
clone size: NA
J gene: TRBJ2-5

CDR3 protein: CASSLGGAYGYTF
CDR3 DNA: TGTGCCAGCAGTTTAGGCGGGGCCTATGGCTACACCTTC
V gene: TRBV28
D gene: NA
clone size: NA
J gene: TRBJ1-2

CDR3 protein: CASSVTSGSRTDTQYF
CDR3 DNA: TGTGCCAGCAGCGTAACTAGCGGGAGTAGGACAGATACGCAGTATTTT
V gene: TRBV7-6
D gene: TRBD2
clone size: NA
J gene: TRBJ2-3

CDR3 protein: CASSPRTSSYNEQFF
CDR3 DNA: TGTGCCAGCAGCCCCCGGACTAGCAGTTACAATGAGCAGTTCTTC
V gene: TRBV4-2
D gene: TRBD2
clone size: NA
J gene: TRBJ2-1

CDR3 protein: CASSLARDRNIQYF
CDR3 DNA: TGTGCCAGCAGCTTAGCCCGGGACAGAAACATTCAGTACTTC
V gene: TRBV7-9
D gene: TRBD1
clone size: NA
J gene: TRBJ2-4

CDR3 protein: CASSLGAGYEQYF
CDR3 DNA: TGTGCCAGCAGCTTAGGAGCCGGCTACGAGCAGTACTTC
V gene: TRBV7-2
D gene: NA
clone size: NA
J gene: TRBJ2-7

CDR3 protein: CASSFTSGSTYNEQFF
CDR3 DNA: TGTGCCAGCAGCTTTACTAGCGGTTCTACCTACAATGAGCAGTTCTTC
V gene: TRBV7-9
D gene: TRBD2
clone size: NA
J gene: TRBJ2-1